Sequencing of this TCR beta chain was carried out in a study of T-cell memory formation after mild COVID-19. Researchers used 5'RACE with constant-segment primers to make TCR alpha and TCR beta cDNA libraries that carry sample barcodes and UMIs. MiXCR was run by TCRdb on the 5' RACE reads, yielding one entry per CDR3 protein. This table has approximately 400,000 distinct CDR3 sequences, about 24% appearing once. CDR3 length equals 14 residues. Trimming took off 0 bases at V and 2 bases at J, with 6 bases between the two ends. Per the germline V gene, CDR1 is SGHDN and CDR2 is FVKESK. Study-wide results and limits: Some clones that responded were present in memory (sampled pre-infection), which suggests cross-reactive memory joined.

This clonotype was observed a few times. Its antigen is currently unknown. The sequenced sample consisted of PBMCs or a T cell subset sorted from them (not recorded which). V usage is TRBV14 and J usage is TRBJ2-3, with D unresolved. The source is an adult woman who had mild COVID-19 (a few samples of this study predate the infection). Cell type and time point are not known. This chain's CDR3 is CASSQEPSTDTQYF. The CDR3, as DNA: TGTGCCAGCAGCCAAGAGCCATCCACAGATACGCAGTATTTT.